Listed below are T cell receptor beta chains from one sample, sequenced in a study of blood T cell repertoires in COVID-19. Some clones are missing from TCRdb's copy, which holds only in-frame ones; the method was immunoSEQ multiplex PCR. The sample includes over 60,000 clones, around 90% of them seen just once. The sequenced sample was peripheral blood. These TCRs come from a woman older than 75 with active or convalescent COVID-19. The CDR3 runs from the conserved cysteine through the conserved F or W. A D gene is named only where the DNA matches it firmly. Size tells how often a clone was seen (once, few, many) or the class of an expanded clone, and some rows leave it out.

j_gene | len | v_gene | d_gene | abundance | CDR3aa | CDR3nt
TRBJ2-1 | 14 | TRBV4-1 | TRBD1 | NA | CASSKRQGGDEQFF | TGCGCCAGCAGCAAACGACAGGGGGGGGATGAGCAGTTCTTC
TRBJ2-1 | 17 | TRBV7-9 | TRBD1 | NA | CASSLGGKGQAYNEQFF | TGTGCCAGCAGCTTAGGGGGTAAGGGACAGGCTTACAATGAGCAGTTCTTC
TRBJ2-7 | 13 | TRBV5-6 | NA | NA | CASSLGTPYEQYF | TGTGCCAGCAGCCTGGGGACACCATACGAGCAGTACTTC
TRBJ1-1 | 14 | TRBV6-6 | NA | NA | CASSYRDRNTEAFF | TGTGCCAGCAGCTATCGCGACAGGAACACTGAAGCTTTCTTT
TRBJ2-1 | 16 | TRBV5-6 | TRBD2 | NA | CASSLELLAGYNEQFF | TGTGCCAGCAGCTTGGAGTTACTAGCGGGGTACAATGAGCAGTTCTTC
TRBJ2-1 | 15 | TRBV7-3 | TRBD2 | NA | CASSSSSGGFNEQFF | TGTGCCAGCAGCTCCTCTAGCGGGGGGTTCAATGAGCAGTTCTTC
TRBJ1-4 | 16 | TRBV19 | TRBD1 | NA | CASYGGRGSANEKLFF | TGTGCCAGTTACGGGGGCAGGGGGTCGGCTAATGAAAAACTGTTTTTT
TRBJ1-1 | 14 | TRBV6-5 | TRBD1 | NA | CASGPDRGSTEAFF | TGTGCCAGCGGACCGGACAGGGGATCTACTGAAGCTTTCTTT
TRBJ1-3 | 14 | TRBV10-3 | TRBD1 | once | CAISATGFGNTIYF | TGTGCCATCAGTGCGACAGGGTTCGGAAACACCATATATTTT
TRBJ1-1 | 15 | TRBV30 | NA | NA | CAWDPVGGMNTEAFF | TGTGCCTGGGACCCGGTCGGGGGGATGAACACTGAAGCTTTCTTT
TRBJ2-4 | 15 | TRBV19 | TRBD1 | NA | CASSMNRDRANIQYF | TGTGCCAGTAGTATGAACCGGGACAGGGCAAACATTCAGTACTTC
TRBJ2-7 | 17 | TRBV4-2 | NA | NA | CASSQASVRGAVYEQYF | TGTGCCAGCAGCCAAGCTTCTGTACGGGGGGCGGTCTACGAGCAGTACTTC
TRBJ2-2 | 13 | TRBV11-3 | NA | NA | CASSLIGTGELFF | TGTGCCAGCAGCTTAATCGGGACCGGGGAGCTGTTTTTT
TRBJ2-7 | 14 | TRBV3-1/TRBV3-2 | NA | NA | CASSHRQGLNEQYF | TGTGCCAGCAGCCACCGTCAGGGGTTGAACGAGCAGTACTTC
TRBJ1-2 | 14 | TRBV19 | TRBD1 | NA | CASSIASGGYGYTF | TGTGCCAGTAGTATAGCGTCAGGGGGATATGGCTACACCTTC
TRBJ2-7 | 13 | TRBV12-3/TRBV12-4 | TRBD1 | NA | CASSFTGAGEQYF | TGTGCCAGCAGTTTTACAGGGGCCGGCGAGCAGTACTTC
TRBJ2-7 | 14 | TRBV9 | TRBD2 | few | CASSLADSSYEQYF | TGTGCCAGTTCCCTAGCGGATAGCTCCTACGAGCAGTACTTC
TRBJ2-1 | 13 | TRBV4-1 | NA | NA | CASSQVIGMGQFF | TGCGCCAGCAGCCAAGTGATCGGGATGGGGCAGTTCTTC
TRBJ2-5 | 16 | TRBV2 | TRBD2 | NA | CASSAGTSGSQETQYF | TGTGCCAGCAGTGCTGGGACTAGCGGTTCCCAAGAGACCCAGTACTTC
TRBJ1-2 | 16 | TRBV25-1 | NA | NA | CASSPQIRTVRVGYTF | TGTGCCAGCAGTCCTCAAATCCGGACAGTTCGGGTTGGCTACACCTTC
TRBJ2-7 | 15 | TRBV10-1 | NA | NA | CASPGAAALTYEQYF | TGCGCCAGCCCCGGAGCGGCCGCGCTGACCTACGAGCAGTACTTC
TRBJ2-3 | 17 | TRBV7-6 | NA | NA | CASSPSSFPRGTDTQYF | TGTGCCAGCAGCCCCAGCTCGTTCCCCCGGGGCACAGATACGCAGTATTTT
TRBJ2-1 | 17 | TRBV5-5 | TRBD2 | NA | CASSLVLSGGALNEQFF | TGTGCCAGCAGCTTGGTCCTTAGCGGGGGGGCTTTAAATGAGCAGTTCTTC
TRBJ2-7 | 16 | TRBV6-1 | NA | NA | CASSEAPGEYYYEQYF | TGTGCCAGCAGTGAAGCGCCAGGGGAGTATTATTACGAGCAGTACTTC
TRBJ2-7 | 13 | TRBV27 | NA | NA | CASSTGIAREQYF | TGTGCCAGCAGTACCGGGATCGCGCGAGAGCAGTACTTC
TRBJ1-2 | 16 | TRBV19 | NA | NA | CASSWIRRSSNYGYTF | TGTGCCAGTAGTTGGATCCGTCGGAGTTCTAACTATGGCTACACCTTC
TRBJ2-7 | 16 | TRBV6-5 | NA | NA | CASSYPTGTGSYEQYF | TGTGCCAGCAGTTACCCTACAGGGACGGGTTCCTACGAGCAGTACTTC
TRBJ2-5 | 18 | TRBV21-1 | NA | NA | CASSKALLEQIRCGAQYF | TGTGCCAGCAGCAAAGCGCTTTTGGAACAGATTCGGTGTGGTGCCCAGTACTTC
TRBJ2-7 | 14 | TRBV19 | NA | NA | CASSAGLISYEQYF | TGTGCCAGTAGTGCGGGTCTAATCTCCTACGAGCAGTACTTC
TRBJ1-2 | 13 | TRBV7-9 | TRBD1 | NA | CASSLEGGRGYTF | TGTGCCAGCAGCTTAGAAGGGGGCCGGGGCTACACCTTC